This note documents a single TCR beta chain sequence. Methods used by the authors: Counts of nucleated cells, estimated from reference gene primer amplification, were obtained. TCRdb keeps only in-frame clones here, not all; method: immunoSEQ multiplex PCR. V and J calls and clone size come straight from that table; D and trimming were deduced from the DNA. Of some 120,000 clones in the sample, roughly 89% were seen once. There are 16 residues in the CDR3. In germline, CDR1 is SGHTA, CDR2 FQGNSA. The ends lost 4 bases at V and 5 bases at J; junction bases unmatched: 10. This sample stems from a study of blood T cell repertoires in COVID-19. Study-level background: The study drew acute and convalescent COVID-19 samples from the United States, Italy and Spain. The cDNA or gDNA used as material had been derived from T cells, B-cell-depleted T cells, or PBMCs.

The sequenced material came from peripheral blood. The chain is built from TRBV7-2 and TRBJ2-2; 7 positions match TRBD2. The origin of this receptor is a woman aged 50 to 65 with acute or convalescent COVID-19. The CDR3 coding sequence is TGTGCCAGCAGCTCGAAGGGCGGGAGAACGACCGGGGAGCTGTTTTTT. This translates into CASSSKGGRTTGELFF.